These T cell receptor beta chains were read from a single sample in a study of vaccination and CD4 T cells after COVID-19. No cognate antigen is known for these TCRs. TCRdb reprocessed the PCR reads via MiXCR and lists one record per CDR3 protein. In the table there are about 15,000 distinct CDR3 sequences, 50% to 75% of which are singletons. Sequencing was carried out using CD4+ T cells from blood, cultured in vitro. These receptors all stem from a human donor who had recovered from COVID-19. Each CDR3 is given with its conserved first and last residue. D genes are given only for firm matches. Clone size is shown for a subset of rows, as once, few, many or a class of expanded clone.

V: TRBV7-2; D: NA; size: NA; J: TRBJ1-3; DNA: TGTGCCAGCAGCTCCCGACGTATCTCTGGAAACACCATATATTTT; CDR3: CASSSRRISGNTIYF
V: TRBV6-2/TRBV6-3; D: NA; size: NA; J: TRBJ1-1; DNA: TGTGCCACCTGGAGGGAGGCCAACACTGAAGCTTTCTTT; CDR3: CATWREANTEAFF
V: TRBV2; D: NA; size: few; J: TRBJ2-5; DNA: TGTGCCAGCAGTGAAGTTTTGGGGGCCCGAGAGACCCAGTACTTC; CDR3: CASSEVLGARETQYF
V: TRBV2; D: NA; size: few; J: TRBJ2-3; DNA: TGTGCCAGCAGTGAAGGTAGTGGAAGCACAGATACGCAGTATTTT; CDR3: CASSEGSGSTDTQYF
V: TRBV20-1; D: NA; size: NA; J: TRBJ2-7; DNA: TGCAGTGCTAGAGCTAAGCGCGAGCAGTACTTC; CDR3: CSARAKREQYF
V: TRBV28; D: NA; size: NA; J: TRBJ1-5; DNA: TGTGCCAGCAGTTCCCCTATGAAGCCCCAGCATTTT; CDR3: CASSSPMKPQHF
V: TRBV6-1; D: TRBD1; size: NA; J: TRBJ2-7; DNA: TGTGCCAGCAGGGGGGACAGGGGTGGGTACGAGCAGTACTTC; CDR3: CASRGDRGGYEQYF
V: TRBV5-1; D: NA; size: once; J: TRBJ2-1; DNA: TGCGCCAGCAGCTCTCAGCTTACTCACCCAGAGCAGTTCTTC; CDR3: CASSSQLTHPEQFF
V: TRBV12-3/TRBV12-4; D: NA; size: few; J: TRBJ1-1; DNA: TGTGCCAGCAGTTTATCGGACATTATGAACACTGAAGCTTTCTTT; CDR3: CASSLSDIMNTEAFF
V: TRBV6-2/TRBV6-3; D: NA; size: NA; J: TRBJ2-3; DNA: TGTGCCAGCAGTCAACACCCCACAGATACGCAGTATTTT; CDR3: CASSQHPTDTQYF
V: TRBV28; D: NA; size: once; J: TRBJ2-2; DNA: TGTGCCAGCAGTTTGGGGAACACCGGGGAGCTGTTTTTT; CDR3: CASSLGNTGELFF
V: TRBV20-1; D: NA; size: NA; J: TRBJ2-5; DNA: TGCAGTGCTAGTCAAGACCCCCTAGACACCCAGTACTTC; CDR3: CSASQDPLDTQYF
V: TRBV7-9; D: NA; size: NA; J: TRBJ1-2; DNA: TGTGCCAGCAGATCTACTGGAAACTATGGCTACACCTTC; CDR3: CASRSTGNYGYTF
V: TRBV10-1; D: NA; size: NA; J: TRBJ2-3; DNA: TGCGCCAGCAGTGAGACTACCACCACAGATACGCAGTATTTT; CDR3: CASSETTTTDTQYF
V: TRBV28; D: NA; size: NA; J: TRBJ1-1; DNA: TGTGCCAGCAAAGGTTTACCCGGGGGCGGTGGGGACACTGAAGCTTTCTTT; CDR3: CASKGLPGGGGDTEAFF
V: TRBV6-1; D: NA; size: NA; J: TRBJ1-5; DNA: TGTGCCAGCATTCTGTGGGGCGCGGGGCAGCCCCAGCATTTT; CDR3: CASILWGAGQPQHF
V: TRBV20-1; D: TRBD1; size: few; J: TRBJ1-2; DNA: TGCAGTGCTAGAGGGACAGGGAATTCTAACTATGGCTACACCTTC; CDR3: CSARGTGNSNYGYTF
V: TRBV7-9; D: NA; size: NA; J: TRBJ1-5; DNA: TGTGCCAGCAGCTCTGACACCAACTCGGGCCTTAATCAGCCCCAGCATTTT; CDR3: CASSSDTNSGLNQPQHF
V: TRBV28; D: TRBD1; size: NA; J: TRBJ1-5; DNA: TGTGCCAGCAGTTTCCTACAGGGGGCGCGGGAGCCCCAGCATTTT; CDR3: CASSFLQGAREPQHF
V: TRBV28; D: NA; size: NA; J: TRBJ1-1; DNA: TGTGCCAGCAGTGTCTACACAGCGTTCATGAACACTGAAGCTTTCTTT; CDR3: CASSVYTAFMNTEAFF
V: TRBV7-2; D: NA; size: NA; J: TRBJ2-5; DNA: TGTGCCAGCAGCCATCGGGTTTTCGCCGGGGAGGAGACCCAGTACTTC; CDR3: CASSHRVFAGEETQYF
V: TRBV20-1; D: NA; size: NA; J: TRBJ2-1; DNA: TGCAGTGCTAGAGCCCTCAATGAGCAGTTCTTC; CDR3: CSARALNEQFF
V: TRBV20-1; D: TRBD1; size: few; J: TRBJ1-2; DNA: TGCAGTGCTCACTCCCGGGACAGGGGAAAAGATGGCTACACCTTC; CDR3: CSAHSRDRGKDGYTF
V: TRBV16; D: TRBD1; size: NA; J: TRBJ1-1; DNA: TGTGCCAGCAGCCCCTACAGGGGGCCCCGAGAAGCTTTCTTT; CDR3: CASSPYRGPREAFF
V: TRBV6-2/TRBV6-3; D: NA; size: NA; J: TRBJ1-2; DNA: TGTGCCAGCAGCCCATATGGGGACTATGGCTACACCTTC; CDR3: CASSPYGDYGYTF
V: TRBV24-1; D: TRBD1; size: NA; J: TRBJ2-2; DNA: TGTGCCACCAGCAATCCGGGACAGGGGTCTGGGGAGCTGTTTTTT; CDR3: CATSNPGQGSGELFF
V: TRBV11-2; D: TRBD2; size: NA; J: TRBJ2-5; DNA: TGTGCCAGCAGGTTTAGCGGGAGCCCAGAGACCCAGTACTTC; CDR3: CASRFSGSPETQYF
V: TRBV11-2; D: NA; size: NA; J: TRBJ2-7; DNA: TGTGCCAGCAGCTTAAGCTGGCGGAAGTCCTACGAGCAGTACTTC; CDR3: CASSLSWRKSYEQYF
V: TRBV28; D: NA; size: NA; J: TRBJ1-2; DNA: TGTGCCAGCAGTCCCCTTCCAGGGGTATCGGGCTACACCTTC; CDR3: CASSPLPGVSGYTF
V: TRBV25-1; D: NA; size: NA; J: TRBJ1-1; DNA: TGTGCCAGCACTCCACCGACAGGAGTTGAAGCTTTCTTT; CDR3: CASTPPTGVEAFF
V: TRBV24-1; D: NA; size: few; J: TRBJ2-3; DNA: TGTGCCACCAGTGAATCGGATACGCAGTATTTT; CDR3: CATSESDTQYF
V: TRBV11-3; D: NA; size: NA; J: TRBJ1-1; DNA: TGTGCCAGCAGCCAAGGACGGATGAACACTGAAGCTTTCTTT; CDR3: CASSQGRMNTEAFF
V: TRBV11-3; D: NA; size: NA; J: TRBJ2-2; DNA: TGTGCCAGCAGCCAGCCGGTAGTCCGAAACACCGGGGAGCTGTTTTTT; CDR3: CASSQPVVRNTGELFF
V: TRBV12-3/TRBV12-4; D: NA; size: once; J: TRBJ1-1; DNA: TGTGCCAGCAGTTCCGCGGGACATAACACTGAAGCTTTCTTT; CDR3: CASSSAGHNTEAFF
V: TRBV11-1; D: NA; size: NA; J: TRBJ1-1; DNA: TGTGCCAGCAGCTTAGCCAGGACAGCCATGAACACTGAAGCTTTCTTT; CDR3: CASSLARTAMNTEAFF
V: TRBV6-1; D: NA; size: NA; J: TRBJ1-1; DNA: TGTGCCACACAGTTTCTGGGGGGGGCGCCTGAAGCTTTCTTT; CDR3: CATQFLGGAPEAFF
V: TRBV30; D: TRBD2; size: once; J: TRBJ2-7; DNA: TGTGCCTGGAGTGCGAGCGGGAGAATCTACGAGCAGTACTTC; CDR3: CAWSASGRIYEQYF
V: TRBV18; D: NA; size: once; J: TRBJ1-5; DNA: TGTGCCAGCTCACCGCCGGGGGTAGGGGGCAATCAGCCCCAGCATTTT; CDR3: CASSPPGVGGNQPQHF
V: TRBV11-2; D: NA; size: NA; J: TRBJ2-6; DNA: TGTGCCAGCACCCAGGGACGGACGAGCTCTGGGGCCAACGTCCTGACTTTC; CDR3: CASTQGRTSSGANVLTF
V: TRBV19; D: NA; size: NA; J: TRBJ1-1; DNA: TGTGCCAGTAGTATAGGGAGCGAGGACACTGAAGCTTTCTTT; CDR3: CASSIGSEDTEAFF